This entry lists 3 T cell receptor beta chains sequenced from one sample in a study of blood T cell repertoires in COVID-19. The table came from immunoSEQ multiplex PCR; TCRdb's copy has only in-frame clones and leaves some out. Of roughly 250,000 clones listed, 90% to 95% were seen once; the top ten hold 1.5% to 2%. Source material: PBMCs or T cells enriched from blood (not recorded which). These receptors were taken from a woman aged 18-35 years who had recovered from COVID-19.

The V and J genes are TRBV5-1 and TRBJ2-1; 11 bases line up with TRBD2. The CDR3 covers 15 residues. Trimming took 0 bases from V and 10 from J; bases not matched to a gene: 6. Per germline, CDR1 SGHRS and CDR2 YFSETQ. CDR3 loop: CASSLVAGGPKEQFF. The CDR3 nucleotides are TGCGCCAGCAGCTTGGTAGCGGGAGGGCCGAAGGAGCAGTTCTTC.

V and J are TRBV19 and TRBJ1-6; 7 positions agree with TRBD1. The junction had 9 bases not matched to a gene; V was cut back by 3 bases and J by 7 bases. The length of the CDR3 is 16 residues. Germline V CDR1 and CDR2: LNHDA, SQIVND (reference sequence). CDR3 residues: CASSIPTPGGNSPLHF. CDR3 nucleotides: TGTGCCAGTAGTATCCCTACCCCAGGGGGGAATTCACCCCTCCACTTT.

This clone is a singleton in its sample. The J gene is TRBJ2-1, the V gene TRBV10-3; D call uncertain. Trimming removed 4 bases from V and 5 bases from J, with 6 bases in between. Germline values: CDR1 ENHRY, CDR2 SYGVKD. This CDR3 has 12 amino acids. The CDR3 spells CAISVADNEQFF. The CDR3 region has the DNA TGTGCCATCAGTGTTGCAGACAATGAGCAGTTCTTC.